This T cell receptor (beta chain) comes out of a study of blood T cell repertoires in COVID-19. Study-level background: The United States, Italy and Spain provided the acute and convalescent COVID-19 samples. PBMCs, B-cell-depleted T cells, or T cells provided the cDNA or gDNA that made up the material.

V dropped 0 bases and J dropped 0; count of bases not matched to a gene: 8. Germline lookup yields CDR1 SGHTA and CDR2 FQGTGA. CDR3 length: 20 amino acids. Assay: immunoSEQ multiplex PCR; the TCRdb copy retains only in-frame clones and omits some. The sample consists of about 500,000 clones, roughly 89% of them appearing once. Sequencing was carried out using peripheral blood. The TCR was taken from a woman aged 50 to 60 with COVID-19, enrolled during active disease. The rearrangement joins TRBV7-3 to TRBJ2-6; 10 positions agree with TRBD1. The CDR3 nucleotides are TGTGCCAGCAGCTTAACGACCGGACAGGGGGGCCTCTCTGGGGCCAACGTCCTGACTTTC. Residues: CASSLTTGQGGLSGANVLTF.